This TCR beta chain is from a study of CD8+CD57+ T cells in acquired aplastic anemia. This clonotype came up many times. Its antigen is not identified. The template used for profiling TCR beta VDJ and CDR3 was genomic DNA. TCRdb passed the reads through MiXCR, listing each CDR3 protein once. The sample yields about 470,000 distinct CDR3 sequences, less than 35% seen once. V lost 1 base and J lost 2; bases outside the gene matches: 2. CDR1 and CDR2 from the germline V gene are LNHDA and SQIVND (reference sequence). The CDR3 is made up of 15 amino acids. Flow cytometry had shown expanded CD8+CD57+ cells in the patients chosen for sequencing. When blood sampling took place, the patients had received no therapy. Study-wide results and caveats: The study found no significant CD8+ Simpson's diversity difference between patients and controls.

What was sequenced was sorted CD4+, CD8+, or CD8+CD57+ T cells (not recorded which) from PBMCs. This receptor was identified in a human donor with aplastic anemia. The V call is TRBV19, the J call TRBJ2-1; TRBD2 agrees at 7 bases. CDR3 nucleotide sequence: TGTGCCAGTAGTATAGCTAGCGGAGCCTACAATGAGCAGTTCTTC. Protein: CASSIASGAYNEQFF.